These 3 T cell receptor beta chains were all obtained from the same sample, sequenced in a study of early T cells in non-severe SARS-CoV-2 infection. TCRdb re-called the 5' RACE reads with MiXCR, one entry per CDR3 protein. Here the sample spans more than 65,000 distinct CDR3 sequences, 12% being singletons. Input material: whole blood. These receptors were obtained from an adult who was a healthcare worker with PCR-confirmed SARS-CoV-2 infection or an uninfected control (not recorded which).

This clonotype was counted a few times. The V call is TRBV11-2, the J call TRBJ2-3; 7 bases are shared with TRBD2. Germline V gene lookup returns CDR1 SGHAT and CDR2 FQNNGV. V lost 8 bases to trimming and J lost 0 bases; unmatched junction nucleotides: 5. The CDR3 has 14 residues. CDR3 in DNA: TGTGCCAGCGGGGGGGATCCTAGCACAGATACGCAGTATTTT. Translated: CASGGDPSTDTQYF.

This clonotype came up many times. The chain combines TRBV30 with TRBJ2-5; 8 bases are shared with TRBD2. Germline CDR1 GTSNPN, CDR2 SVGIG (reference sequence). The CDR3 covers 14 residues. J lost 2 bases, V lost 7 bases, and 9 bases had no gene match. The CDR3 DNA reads TGTGCCTCGAATAGCGGGACAAATCAAGAGACCCAGTACTTC. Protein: CASNSGTNQETQYF.

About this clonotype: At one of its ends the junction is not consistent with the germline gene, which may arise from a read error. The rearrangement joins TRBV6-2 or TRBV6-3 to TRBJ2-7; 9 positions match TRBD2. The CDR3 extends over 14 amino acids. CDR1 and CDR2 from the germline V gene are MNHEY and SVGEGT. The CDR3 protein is CASSSGTSSYGQYF. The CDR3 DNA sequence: TGTGCCAGCAGTTCCGGGACTAGCTCCTACGGGCAGTACTTC.